This T cell receptor (beta chain) appears in the sequencing data of a study of vaccination and CD4 T cells after COVID-19. Study context: Two of the convalescents were Hispanic, and convalescents were six males and four females.

The treatment here: roughly 10-day PBMC culture with coronavirus spike peptide pools or control peptides (ViraFEST assay). Worth noting for this clonotype: The target antigen is unknown.

Sequenced with the Oncomine TCR Beta short-read assay was DNA taken from cultured CD4+ T cells. TCRdb re-called the PCR reads with MiXCR, one entry per CDR3 protein. This table holds around 2,600 distinct CDR3 sequences, about 80% found once. The CDR3 is 20 residues long. The sequence came from a human donor who had recovered from COVID-19. The chain uses TRBV12-1 and TRBJ2-2; whether TRBD2, the table's D call, matches the DNA was not checked. TRBV12-1 is a recognized pseudogene. What was sequenced was CD4+ T cells from blood, cultured in vitro. The CDR3, as DNA: TGTGCCAGCAGCTTCCACGGACTAGCGGGGAGCGACCCAAACACCGGGGAGCTGTTTTTT. Protein product: CASSFHGLAGSDPNTGELFF.